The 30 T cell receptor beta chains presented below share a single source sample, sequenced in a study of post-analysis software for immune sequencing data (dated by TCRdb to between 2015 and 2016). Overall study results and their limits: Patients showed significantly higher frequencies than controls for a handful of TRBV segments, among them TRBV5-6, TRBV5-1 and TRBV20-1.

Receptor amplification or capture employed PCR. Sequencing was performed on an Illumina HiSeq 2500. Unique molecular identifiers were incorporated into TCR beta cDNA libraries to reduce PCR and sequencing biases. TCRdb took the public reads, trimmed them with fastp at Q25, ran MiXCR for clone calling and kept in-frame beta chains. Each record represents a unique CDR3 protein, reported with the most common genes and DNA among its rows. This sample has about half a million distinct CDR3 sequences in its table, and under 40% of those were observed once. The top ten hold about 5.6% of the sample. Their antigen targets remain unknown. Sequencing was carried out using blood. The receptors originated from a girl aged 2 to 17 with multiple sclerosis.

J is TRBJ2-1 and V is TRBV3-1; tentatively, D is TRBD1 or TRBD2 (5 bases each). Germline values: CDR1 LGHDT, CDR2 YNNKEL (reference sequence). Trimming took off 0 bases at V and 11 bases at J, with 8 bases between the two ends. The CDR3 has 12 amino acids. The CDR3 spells CASSQEGEKQFF. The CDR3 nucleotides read TGTGCCAGCAGCCAAGAAGGGGAGAAGCAGTTCTTC.

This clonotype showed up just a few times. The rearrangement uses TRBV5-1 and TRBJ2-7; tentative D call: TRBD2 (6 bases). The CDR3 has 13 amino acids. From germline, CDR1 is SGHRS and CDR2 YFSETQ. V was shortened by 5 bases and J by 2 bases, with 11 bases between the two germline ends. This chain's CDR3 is CASRRDGPYEQYF. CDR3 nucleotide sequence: TGCGCCAGCAGGCGGGACGGCCCCTACGAGCAGTACTTC.

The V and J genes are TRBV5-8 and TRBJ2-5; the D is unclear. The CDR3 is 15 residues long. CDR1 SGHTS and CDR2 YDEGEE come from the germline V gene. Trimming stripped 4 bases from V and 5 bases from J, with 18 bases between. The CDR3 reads CASSALGALEETQYF. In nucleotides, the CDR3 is TGTGCCAGCAGCGCATTGGGCGCCTTAGAGGAGACCCAGTACTTC. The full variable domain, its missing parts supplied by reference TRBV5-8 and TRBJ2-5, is EAGVTQSPTHLIKTRGQQATLRCSPISGHTSVYWYQQALGLGLQFLLWYDEGEERNRGNFPPRFSGRQFPNYSSELNVNALELEDSALYLCASSALGALEETQYFGPGTRLLVL.

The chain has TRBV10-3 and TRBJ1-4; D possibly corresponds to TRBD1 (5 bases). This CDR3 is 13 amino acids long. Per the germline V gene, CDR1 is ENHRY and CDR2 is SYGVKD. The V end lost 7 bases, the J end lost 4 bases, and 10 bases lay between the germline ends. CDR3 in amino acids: CAINGARNEKLFF. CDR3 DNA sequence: TGTGCCATCAACGGGGCGCGTAATGAAAAACTGTTTTTT.

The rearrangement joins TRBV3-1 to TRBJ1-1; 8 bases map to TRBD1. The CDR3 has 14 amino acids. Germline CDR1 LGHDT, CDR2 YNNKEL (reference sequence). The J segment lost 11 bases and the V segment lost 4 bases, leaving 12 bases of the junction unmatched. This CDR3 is CASSPLGQGNGAFF. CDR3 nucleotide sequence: TGTGCCAGCAGCCCCCTTGGACAGGGAAACGGGGCTTTCTTT.

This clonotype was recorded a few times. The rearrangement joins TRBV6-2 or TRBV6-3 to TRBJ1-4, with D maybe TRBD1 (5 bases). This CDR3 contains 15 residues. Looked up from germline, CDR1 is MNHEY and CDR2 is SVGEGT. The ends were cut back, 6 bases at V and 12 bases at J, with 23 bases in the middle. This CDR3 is CASRDPGPSNEELFF. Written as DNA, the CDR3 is TGTGCCAGCAGAGACCCGGGACCGTCAAATGAGGAACTGTTTTTT.

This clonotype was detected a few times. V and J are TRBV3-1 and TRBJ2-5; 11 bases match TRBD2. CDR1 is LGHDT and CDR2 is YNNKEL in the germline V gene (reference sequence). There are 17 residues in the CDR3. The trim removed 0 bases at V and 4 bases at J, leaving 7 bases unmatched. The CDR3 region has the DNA TGTGCCAGCAGCCAAGAGAAACTAGCGGGGGCTGGAGAGACCCAGTACTTC. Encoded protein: CASSQEKLAGAGETQYF.

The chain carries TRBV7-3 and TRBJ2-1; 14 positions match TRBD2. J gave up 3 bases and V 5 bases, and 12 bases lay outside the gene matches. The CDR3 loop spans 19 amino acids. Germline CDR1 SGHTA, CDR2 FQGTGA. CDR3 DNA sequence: TGTGCCAGCAGCCAACGGACTAGCGGGGGGCTCGATCACTACAATGAGCAGTTCTTC. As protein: CASSQRTSGGLDHYNEQFF. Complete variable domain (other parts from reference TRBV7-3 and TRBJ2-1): GAGVSQTPSNKVTEKGKYVELRCDPISGHTALYWYRQSLGQGPEFLIYFQGTGAADDSGLPNDRFFAVRPEGSVSTLKIQRTERGDSAVYLCASSQRTSGGLDHYNEQFFGPGTRLTVL.

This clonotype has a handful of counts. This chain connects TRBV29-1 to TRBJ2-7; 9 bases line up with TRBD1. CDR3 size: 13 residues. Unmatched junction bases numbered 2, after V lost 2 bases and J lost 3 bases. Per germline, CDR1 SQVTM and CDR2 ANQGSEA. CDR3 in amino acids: CSVETGGHYEQYF. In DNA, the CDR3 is TGCAGCGTTGAAACAGGGGGCCACTACGAGCAGTACTTC.

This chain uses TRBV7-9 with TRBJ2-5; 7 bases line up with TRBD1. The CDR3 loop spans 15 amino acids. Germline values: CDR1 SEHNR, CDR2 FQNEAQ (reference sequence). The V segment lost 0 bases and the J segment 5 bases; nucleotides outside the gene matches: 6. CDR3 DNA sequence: TGTGCCAGCAGCTTAGCGACAGGGTCAGGGGAGACCCAGTACTTC. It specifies CASSLATGSGETQYF.

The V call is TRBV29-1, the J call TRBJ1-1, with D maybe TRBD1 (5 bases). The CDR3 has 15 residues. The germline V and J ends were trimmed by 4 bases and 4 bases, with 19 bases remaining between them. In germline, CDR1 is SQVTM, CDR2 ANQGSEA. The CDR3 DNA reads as TGCAGCGTTGTTCCAGGGTCTTGGGGGGTCACTGAAGCTTTCTTT. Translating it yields CSVVPGSWGVTEAFF.

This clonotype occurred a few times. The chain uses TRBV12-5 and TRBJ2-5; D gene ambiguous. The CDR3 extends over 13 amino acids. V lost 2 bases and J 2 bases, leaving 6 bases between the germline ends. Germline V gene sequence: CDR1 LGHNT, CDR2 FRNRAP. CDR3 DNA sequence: TGTGCTAGTGGTTTGTCTGGACAAGAGACCCAGTACTTC. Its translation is CASGLSGQETQYF.

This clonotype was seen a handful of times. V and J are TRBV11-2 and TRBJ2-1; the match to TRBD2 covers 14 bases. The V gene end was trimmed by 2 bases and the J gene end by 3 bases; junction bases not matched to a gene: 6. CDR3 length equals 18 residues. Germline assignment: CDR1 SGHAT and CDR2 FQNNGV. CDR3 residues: CASSLTVGLAGVYNEQFF. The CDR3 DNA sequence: TGTGCCAGCAGCTTAACTGTGGGACTAGCGGGGGTCTACAATGAGCAGTTCTTC.

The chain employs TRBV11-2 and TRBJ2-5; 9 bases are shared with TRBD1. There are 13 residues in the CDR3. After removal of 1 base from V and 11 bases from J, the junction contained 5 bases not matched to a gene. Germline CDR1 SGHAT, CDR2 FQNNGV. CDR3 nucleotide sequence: TGTGCCAGCAGCTTAGTAAGGACAGGGGTTCAGTACTTC. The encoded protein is CASSLVRTGVQYF.

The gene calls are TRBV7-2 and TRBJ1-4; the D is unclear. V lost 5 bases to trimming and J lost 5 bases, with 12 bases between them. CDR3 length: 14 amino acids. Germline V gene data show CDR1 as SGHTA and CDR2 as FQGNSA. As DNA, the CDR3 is TGTGCCAGCAGCCCTCAGCCCATAAATGAAAAACTGTTTTTT. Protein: CASSPQPINEKLFF.

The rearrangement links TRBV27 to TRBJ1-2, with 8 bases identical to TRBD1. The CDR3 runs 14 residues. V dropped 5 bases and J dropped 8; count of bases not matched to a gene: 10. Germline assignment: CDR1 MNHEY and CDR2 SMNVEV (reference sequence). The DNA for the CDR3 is TGTGCCAGCAGTATGACAGGGGTGGGAGAAGGCTACACCTTC. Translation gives CASSMTGVGEGYTF.

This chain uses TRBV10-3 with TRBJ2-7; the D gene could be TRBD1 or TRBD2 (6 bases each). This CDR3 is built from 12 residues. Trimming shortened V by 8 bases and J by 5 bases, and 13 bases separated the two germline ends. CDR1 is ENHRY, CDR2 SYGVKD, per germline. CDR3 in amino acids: CAIWRGTHEQYF. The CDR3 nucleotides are TGTGCCATCTGGAGGGGGACCCACGAGCAGTACTTC.

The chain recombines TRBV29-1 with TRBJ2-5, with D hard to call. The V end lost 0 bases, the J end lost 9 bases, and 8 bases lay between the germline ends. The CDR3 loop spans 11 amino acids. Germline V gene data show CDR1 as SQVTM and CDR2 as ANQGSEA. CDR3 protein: CSVEDRLPQYF. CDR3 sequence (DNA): TGCAGCGTTGAAGATCGACTTCCCCAGTACTTC.

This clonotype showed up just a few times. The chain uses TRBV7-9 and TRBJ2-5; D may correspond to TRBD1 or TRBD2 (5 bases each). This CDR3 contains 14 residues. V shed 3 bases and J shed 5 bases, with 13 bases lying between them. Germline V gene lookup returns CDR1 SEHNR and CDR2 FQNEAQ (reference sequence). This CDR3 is CASSFSWGTETQYF. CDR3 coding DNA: TGTGCCAGCAGCTTCTCATGGGGGACGGAGACCCAGTACTTC.

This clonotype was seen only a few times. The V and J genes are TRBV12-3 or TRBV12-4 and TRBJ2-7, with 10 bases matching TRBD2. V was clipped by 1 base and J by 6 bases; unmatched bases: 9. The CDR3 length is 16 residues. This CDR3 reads CASSLGLTSGSIEQYF. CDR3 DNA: TGTGCCAGCAGTTTAGGCCTGACTAGCGGGTCTATCGAGCAGTACTTC.

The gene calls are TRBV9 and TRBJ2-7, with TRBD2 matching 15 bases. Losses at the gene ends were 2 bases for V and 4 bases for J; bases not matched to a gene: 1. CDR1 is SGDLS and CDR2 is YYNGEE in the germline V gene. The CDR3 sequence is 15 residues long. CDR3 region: CASSVGTSGRYEQYF. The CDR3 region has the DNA TGTGCCAGCAGCGTGGGGACTAGCGGGAGGTACGAGCAGTACTTC. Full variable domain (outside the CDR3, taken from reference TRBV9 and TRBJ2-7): DSGVTQTPKHLITATGQRVTLRCSPRSGDLSVYWYQQSLDQGLQFLIQYYNGEERAKGNILERFSAQQFPDLHSELNLSSLELGDSALYFCASSVGTSGRYEQYFGPGTRLTVT.

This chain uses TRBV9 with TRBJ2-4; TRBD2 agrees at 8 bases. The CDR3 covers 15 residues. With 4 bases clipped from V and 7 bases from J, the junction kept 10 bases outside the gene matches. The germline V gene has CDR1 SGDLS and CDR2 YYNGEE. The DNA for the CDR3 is TGTGCCAGCAGCACTCGACCGGGGGGGTACAACATTCAGTACTTC. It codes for CASSTRPGGYNIQYF.

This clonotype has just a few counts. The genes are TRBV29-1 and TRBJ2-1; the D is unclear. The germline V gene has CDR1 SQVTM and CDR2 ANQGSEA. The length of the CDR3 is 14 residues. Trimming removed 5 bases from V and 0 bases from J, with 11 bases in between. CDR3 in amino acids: CSVSGRLSYNEQFF. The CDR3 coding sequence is TGCAGCGTTTCCGGACGCCTCTCCTACAATGAGCAGTTCTTC.

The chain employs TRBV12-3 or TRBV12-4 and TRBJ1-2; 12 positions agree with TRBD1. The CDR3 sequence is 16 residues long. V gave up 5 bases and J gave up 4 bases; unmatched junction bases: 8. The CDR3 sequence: CASSGTGTGGSYGYTF. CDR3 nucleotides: TGTGCCAGCAGTGGCACCGGGACAGGGGGCAGCTATGGCTACACCTTC.

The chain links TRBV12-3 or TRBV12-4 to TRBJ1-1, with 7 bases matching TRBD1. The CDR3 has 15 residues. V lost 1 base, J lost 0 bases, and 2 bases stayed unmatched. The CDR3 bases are TGTGCCAGCAGTTTAGGGACAGGTCTGAACACTGAAGCTTTCTTT. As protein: CASSLGTGLNTEAFF.

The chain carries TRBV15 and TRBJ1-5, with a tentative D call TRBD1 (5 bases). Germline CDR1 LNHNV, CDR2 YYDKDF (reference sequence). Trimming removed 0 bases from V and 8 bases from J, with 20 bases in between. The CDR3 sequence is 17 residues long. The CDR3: CATSREEGTRAVEPQHF. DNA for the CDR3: TGTGCCACCAGCAGAGAGGAAGGGACGCGTGCTGTTGAGCCCCAGCATTTT. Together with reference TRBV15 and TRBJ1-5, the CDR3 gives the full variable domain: DAMVIQNPRYQVTQFGKPVTLSCSQTLNHNVMYWYQQKSSQAPKLLFHYYDKDFNNEADTPDNFQSRRPNTSFCFLDIRSPGLGDTAMYLCATSREEGTRAVEPQHFGDGTRLSIL.

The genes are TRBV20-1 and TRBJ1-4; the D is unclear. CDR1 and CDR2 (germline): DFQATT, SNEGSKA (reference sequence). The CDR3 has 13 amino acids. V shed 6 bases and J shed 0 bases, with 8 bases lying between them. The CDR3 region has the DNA TGCAGTGCGAGACTGGCAACTAATGAAAAACTGTTTTTT. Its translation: CSARLATNEKLFF.

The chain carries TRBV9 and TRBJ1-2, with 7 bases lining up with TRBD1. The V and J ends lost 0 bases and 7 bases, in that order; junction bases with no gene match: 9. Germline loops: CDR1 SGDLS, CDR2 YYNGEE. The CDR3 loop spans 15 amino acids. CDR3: CASSVGADRVGGYTF. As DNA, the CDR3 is TGTGCCAGCAGCGTAGGGGCCGACAGGGTGGGTGGCTACACCTTC.

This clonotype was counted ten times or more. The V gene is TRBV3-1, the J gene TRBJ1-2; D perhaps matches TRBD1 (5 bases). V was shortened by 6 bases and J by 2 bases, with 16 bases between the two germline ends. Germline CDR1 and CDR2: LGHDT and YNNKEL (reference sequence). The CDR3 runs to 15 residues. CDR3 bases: TGTGCCAGCAGTAGATCTCAGGGAGCCAACTATGGCTACACCTTC. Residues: CASSRSQGANYGYTF.

The CDR3 DNA is TGTGCCAGCGGGGGTCGACGGACACACAACTATGGCTACACCTTC. Residues: CASGGRRTHNYGYTF. The chain joins TRBV28 to TRBJ1-2, with D perhaps matching TRBD1 (5 bases). CDR3 length: 15 residues. Germline loops: CDR1 MDHEN, CDR2 SYDVKM. Trimming removed 8 bases at V and 2 bases at J, with 18 bases between.